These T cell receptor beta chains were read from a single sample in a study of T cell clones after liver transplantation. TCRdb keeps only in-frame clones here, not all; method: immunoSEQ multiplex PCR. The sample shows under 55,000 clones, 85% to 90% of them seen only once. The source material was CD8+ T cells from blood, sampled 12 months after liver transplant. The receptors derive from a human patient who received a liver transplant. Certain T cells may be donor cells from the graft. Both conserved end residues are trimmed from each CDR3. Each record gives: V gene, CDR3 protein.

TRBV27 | ASTAQDIAGGPYEQY
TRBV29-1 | SVIPGLVVGYT
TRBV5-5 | ASSFGTGIGSKLF
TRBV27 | ASSLLLAGGPRDEQF
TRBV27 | ASQDLLEQETQY
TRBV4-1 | ASSHRYGDQPQH
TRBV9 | ASSVELGTGELF
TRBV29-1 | SVEGGGETQY
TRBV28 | ASRPRPGQGNYGYT
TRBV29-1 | SVEGTSSTYEQY
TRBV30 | AWGGLAYEQF
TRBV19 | ASSIGETGGLGPYNEQF
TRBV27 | ASTPGLAYKDEQF
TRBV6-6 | ASSSGAPVSQPQH
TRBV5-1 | ASSLEGASYGYT
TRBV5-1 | ASSLGQGATNEKLF
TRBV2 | ASRYDRDYEQY
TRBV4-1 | ASSQDSALQAF
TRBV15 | ATSGGGLAEKLF
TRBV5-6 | ASSRVARANTGELF
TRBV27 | ASSSRTGEEPQH
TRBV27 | ASSYGTGTGELF
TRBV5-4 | ASSLSPAGYEQY
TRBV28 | ASSSDRGNQPQH
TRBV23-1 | ASSHPGQGNDEQY
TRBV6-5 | ASSYSLGVPYNEQF
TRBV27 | ASSLLGGVGTGELF
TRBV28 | ASTLDRGRYGYT
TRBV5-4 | ASSFGTPQQY
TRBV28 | ASSLSLSDGESSTDTQY
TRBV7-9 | ASSLARQGQDEKLF
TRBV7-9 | ASSPRGSNEKLF
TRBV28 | ASSLLAQGVDYGYT
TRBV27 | ASSPWLAGGPPDTQY
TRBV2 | ASSEASNTEAF
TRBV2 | ASAGQGSSEQY